This record looks at one T cell receptor beta chain sequence and its context. This clone showed up just a few times. What this receptor recognizes is not known. One base away there is no much larger clone; base qualities are not given. In total, approximately 610 healthy bone marrow donors made up the cohort. At the time of sampling, every cohort member was nominally healthy, though immune exposures that went unrecorded were likely present. The donor was CMV seronegative and belonged to the group of around 350 seronegative cohort members. A peripheral blood sample was collected from each donor, and TCR beta sequencing was performed on peripheral blood mononuclear cells. The Qiagen DNeasy Blood Extraction Kit was used to extract genomic DNA from the blood cell samples. This specimen comes from a study of cytomegalovirus exposure and HLA in healthy donors (TCRdb year 2017). Looking at the study overall: An earlier analysis of approximately 590 of the donors reported approximately 270 Gb of sequence data and approximately 110 million unique TCR beta sequences from about 200 million T cells. Genome-wide SNP genotypes for about three fifths of the 666 donors were used in a later genetic analysis, which treated that subset as a discovery cohort. A handful of DR-DQ haplotypes were treated as single units for association and clustering because of strong linkage in the cohort. HLA typing included class I and class II loci at four-digit resolution. Besides the first cohort of 550 to 750 subjects, a separate validation cohort made up of roughly 130 different subjects was used. An early release that covered several hundred HLA-typed donors contained approximately 300 gigabases of sequencing data and approximately 85 million unique TCR sequences. Of the roughly 390 genotyped donors, 81% were placed in the genetic ancestry cluster associated with self-reported Caucasian donors. All discovery cohort repertoires had been generated on a single sequencing platform. The aim of the study was to test whether cataloging public T cell receptors could identify signatures of past pathogen exposure. A later analysis re-examined previously published TCR beta repertoires from roughly 650 donors and added high-resolution HLA genotyping to investigate patterns of TCR occurrence. Among 300 to 500 genotyped donors of the cohort, an average of approximately 240,000 unique TCR beta nucleotide sequences was sequenced per donor, of which 15% to 20% were non-productive. High-throughput TCR immunosequencing, statistical association of individual TCRs with disease status, and machine learning were combined to predict cytomegalovirus infection status. In an earlier analysis of a few hundred of the donors, high-throughput TCR beta sequencing was used to judge whether each TCR beta V gene segment behaved as functional or pseudogenic. The number of typed donors differed by locus: about 629-630 for A, B, C, DRB1 and DQB1; 500 to 550 for DQA1; around 580 for DPA1; and approximately 450 for DPB1. The study used immunosequencing to profile the T cell repertoires of more than 650 subjects and linked those repertoires to cytomegalovirus serostatus. Donor age, sex, ethnicity and CMV serostatus were collected together with the repertoire data. The later analysis used no new phenotypic data to find candidate immune exposures, relying instead on TCR beta sequences and their occurrence across donors. Findings and caveats that apply to the study as a whole: Most TCR sequences were seen in very few donors, while some public TCRs were found in many individuals. The sequencing pipeline was judged likely to have produced a cluster of highly shared sequence variants as a technical artifact. A later analysis reported that several top co-occurrence clusters appeared linked to parvovirus B19, influenza, CMV and Epstein-Barr virus. Broadly in line with IMGT annotations, most TCR beta V segments showed up in productive rearrangements about 87% or about 30% of the time in an earlier analysis of several hundred of the donors. In a later analysis, HLA-associated TCR beta chains were found to be more clonally expanded and to have lower generation probabilities than equally common non-associated chains. Assigning TCR associations to individual alleles was difficult when HLA alleles, especially DR and DQ, strongly co-occurred. In a later analysis, TCR association rates were found to vary across HLA loci, with the most associated TCRs seen for DRB1 alleles and the fewest for HLA-C alleles. A later genetic analysis reported fewer N-insertions in productive TCRs among donors in an Asian-associated ancestry cluster than the roughly 700-donor mean. The classifier was reported to diagnose cytomegalovirus status with high specificity and sensitivity in both the original cohort and the validation cohort. HLA typing was unavailable for some donors at each locus, so association tests used only the typed subset. Linkage disequilibrium might explain the correlated functional status among segregating V segments, but an unknown experimental factor could not be excluded. A further reported finding was that TCR beta sequences accurately predicted the HLA-A and HLA-B alleles for most subjects in the first cohort. V-gene and J-gene trimming of TCR beta chains was associated with a missense DCLRE1C variant in a later genetic analysis, and the association was replicated in an independent cohort. For the cohort, immune exposure information was limited to CMV serostatus. Roughly uniform sequencing depth across donors was assumed in presence/absence analyses, although this assumption may not hold. Because the 87-base-pair reads could not distinguish some IMGT-functional V segments, including TRBV6-2 and TRBV6-3, those segments were excluded. This cohort had only TCR beta chains sequenced, and the lack of alpha or paired-chain data limited which features could be detected. In vitro tests confirmed that a few of the cytomegalovirus-associated TCR beta chains recognize cytomegalovirus antigens. The authors suggested that the approach could potentially be extended to other disease states and immunological phenotypes. The earlier analysis of fewer than 750 of the donors excluded some 15 rarely observed V segments, including chromosome 9 orphons, because counts were too low. According to a later analysis, most CMV-associated TCR beta chains appeared to be HLA-restricted, and the HLA associations seemed to be driven largely by CMV exposure. Specific HLA alleles were associated with roughly 17,000 TCR beta sequences at a false discovery rate of 0.05 in a later analysis. The study gave a list of about 150 TCR beta chains associated with cytomegalovirus.

Sequences SGHRS (CDR1) and YFSETQ (CDR2) are obtained from the germline V gene. Trimming removed 3 bases from V and 1 base from J, leaving 13 bases between the germline ends. Measured from the cysteine to the phenylalanine, the CDR3 is 16 residues long. Only the CDR3 DNA stays, 48 bases, in frame from base 1. Receptors were amplified or captured by the immunoSEQ multiplex PCR assay. For the multiplex PCR, a mixture combining 60 forward primers for TCR Vbeta segments and 13 reverse primers for TCR Jbeta segments was used. A multiplex PCR assay on genomic DNA amplified the CDR3 region of rearranged TCR beta genes. The amplified TCR beta libraries were sequenced on the Illumina HiSeq System as 87-base-pair reads. As for the original processing: In a later analysis, some 80 million unique TCR beta chains were counted across the roughly 670 repertoires, and around 11 million of these chains were shared by at least two donors. Raw reads were error-corrected and collapsed into unique sequences with a nearest-neighbor algorithm that merged closely related sequences to remove PCR and sequencing errors. V, D and J gene segments were assigned by aligning CDR3 sequences to IMGT reference sequences. For a sequence to be retained, a match of at least six nucleotides to both a V gene segment and a J gene segment was required. A rearrangement counted as productive if the CDR3 had no stop codons and remained in frame with V and J, and every other rearrangement counted as non-productive. Following IMGT convention, CDR3 was defined as the stretch from the second conserved V-encoded cysteine up to the conserved J-encoded phenylalanine. The earlier analysis of about 500 of the donors excluded sequences that lacked an unambiguous match to a single V gene segment. In an earlier analysis of 587 of the donors, V segments were called functional above 56.7% productive rearrangements and were called segregating when the between-donor standard deviation exceeded 5%. A statistical classification framework was built for diagnosing cytomegalovirus status from the catalog of TCR beta chain sequences. In a later analysis, TCR nucleotide sequences were compared against IMGT/GENE-DB human TR gene sequences so that V and J genes could be assigned. The TCRdist pipeline was used in a later analysis to assign CDR3 sequences and most-parsimonious VDJ recombination scenarios. In a later analysis, every TCR beta chain was defined by the combination of its CDR3 amino acid sequence and its V-gene family, and reads without a unique V-gene family were dropped. A later analysis removed over 500 highly shared, low-generation-probability nucleotide sequences to deal with suspected cross-contamination and a sequencing artifact. For each public chain, a later analysis derived a clonal expansion index from normalized ranks of inferred template counts within each repertoire. In a later analysis, generation probabilities were computed with a VDJ recombination model fitted to out-of-frame rearrangements, and the resulting probabilities were checked against IGoR. A later analysis scored TCR-TCR, TCR-HLA and TCR-CMV co-occurrence with hypergeometric tests, applying a repertoire-size bias correction to TCR pairs. False discovery rates were estimated in a later analysis by permuting HLA or CMV assignments 20 times. A later analysis grouped co-occurring TCRs with DBSCAN, adding TCRdist sequence similarity when clustering within HLA-allele-positive subsets. Repertoires with fewer than 30,000 or more than 120,000 public chains, plus five repertoires with anomalous nucleotide sharing, were excluded from co-occurrence clustering. TCRdb mirrors the immuneACCESS table, restricted to in-frame sequences. Some clones are absent from its copies; in checked studies, under half trace to an unresolved V gene, and the reason for the others is unknown. Clone size and V and J calls were adopted from that table, with D and trimming inferred from the DNA. Across this sample there are some 90,000 clones, with about 71% seen only once. 8% to 10% of the sample is held by the ten biggest clonotypes.

This TCR derives from a man between 60 and 75 years old in good health and CMV-seronegative. The sample consisted of PBMCs. Rearrangement joined TRBV5-1 to TRBJ1-4, with the D gene uncertain. The sequenced DNA: TGCGCCAGCAGCTCTGGAGGGCGGGTAACTAATGAAAAACTGTTTTTT. It encodes CASSSGGRVTNEKLFF.